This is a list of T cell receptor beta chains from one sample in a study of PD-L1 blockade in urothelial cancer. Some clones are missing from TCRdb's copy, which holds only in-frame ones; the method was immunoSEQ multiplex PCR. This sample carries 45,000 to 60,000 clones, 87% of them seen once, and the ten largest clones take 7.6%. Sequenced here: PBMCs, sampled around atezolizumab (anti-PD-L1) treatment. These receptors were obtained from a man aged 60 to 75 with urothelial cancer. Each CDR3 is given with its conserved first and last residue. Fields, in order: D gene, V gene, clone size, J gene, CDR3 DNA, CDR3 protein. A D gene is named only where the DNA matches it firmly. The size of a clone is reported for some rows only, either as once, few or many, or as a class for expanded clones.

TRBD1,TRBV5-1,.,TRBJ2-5,TGCGCCAGCAGCGCGGCAGGGGGCGCGGGCCAAGAGACCCAGTACTTC,CASSAAGGAGQETQYF
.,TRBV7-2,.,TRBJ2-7,TGTGCCAGCAGCTTAGTCGTTTCATCCAGGGACTACGAGCAGTACTTC,CASSLVVSSRDYEQYF
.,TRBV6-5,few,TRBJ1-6,TGTGCCAGCAAAGACCAAGGGGGAAATTCACCCCTCCACTTT,CASKDQGGNSPLHF
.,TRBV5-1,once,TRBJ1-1,TGCGCCAGCAGCCCGGCACAGGTTTGGACTGAAGCTTTCTTT,CASSPAQVWTEAFF
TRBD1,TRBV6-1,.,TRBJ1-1,TGTGCCAGCAGTGAAGGGACAGGGGATGAAGCTTTCTTT,CASSEGTGDEAFF
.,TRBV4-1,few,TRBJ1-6,TGCGCCAGCAGCCAAGATCTGGCAGGGCCTTCACCCCTCCACTTT,CASSQDLAGPSPLHF
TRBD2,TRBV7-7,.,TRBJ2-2,TGTGCTAGCAGAAAGAGCGGGGGGAGCGGGGAGCTGTTTTTT,CASRKSGGSGELFF
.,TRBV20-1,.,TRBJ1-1,TGCAGAGCTTTTCGGGGAACTGAAGCTTTCTTT,CRAFRGTEAFF
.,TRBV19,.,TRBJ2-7,TGTGCCAGTAGTAGTCAAGGCACGGGACTTCGCGAGCAGTACTTC,CASSSQGTGLREQYF
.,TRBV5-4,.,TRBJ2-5,TGTGCCAGCAGCTTGAGCGACCTGCAAGAGACCCAGTACTTC,CASSLSDLQETQYF
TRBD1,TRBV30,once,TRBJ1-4,TGTGCCTGGAGTTCAGGGGGGCAGAATGAAAAACTGTTTTTT,CAWSSGGQNEKLFF
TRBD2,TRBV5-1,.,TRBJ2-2,TGCGCCAGCAGCGGGCGGACTAGCGGGGAGGTCGGGGAGCTGTTTTTT,CASSGRTSGEVGELFF
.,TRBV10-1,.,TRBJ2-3,TGCGCCAGCAGTGAGGAATGGGGAGACACAGATACGCAGTATTTT,CASSEEWGDTDTQYF
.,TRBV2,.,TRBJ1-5,TGTGCCAGCAGTGAACAGGGTATCAATCAGCCCCAGCATTTT,CASSEQGINQPQHF
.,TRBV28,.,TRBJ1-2,TGTGCCAGCCAACTATTAGGGAGGGGCGGTGGCTACACCTTC,CASQLLGRGGGYTF
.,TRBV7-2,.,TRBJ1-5,TGTGCCAGCAGCTTAGGGGAGTCCCATCAGCCCCAGCATTTT,CASSLGESHQPQHF
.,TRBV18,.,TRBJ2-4,TGTGCCAGCTCACCATCTACGGGCAAAAACATTCAGTACTTC,CASSPSTGKNIQYF
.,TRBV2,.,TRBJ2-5,TGTGCCAGCAGTGAAATAGGCGGGGAGACCCAGTACTTC,CASSEIGGETQYF
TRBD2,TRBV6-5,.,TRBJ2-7,TGTGCCAGCAGTCAGAGCGGGACTAGCTCCTACGAGCAGTACTTC,CASSQSGTSSYEQYF
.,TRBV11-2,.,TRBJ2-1,TGTGCCAGCAGCTTAGGAAGGGACTCTTCTTTCTTC,CASSLGRDSSFF
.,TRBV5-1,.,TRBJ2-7,TGCGCCAGCAGCGTACTCGGGGGAACCTACGAGCAGTACTTC,CASSVLGGTYEQYF
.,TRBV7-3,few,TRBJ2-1,TGTGCCAGCAGCCCAGGGGCGGGGGAAGCCTACAATGAGCAGTTCTTC,CASSPGAGEAYNEQFF
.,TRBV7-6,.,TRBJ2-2,TGTGCCAGCAGCTTAGCGCTGGGTGCGGCGAACACCGGGGAGCTGTTTTTT,CASSLALGAANTGELFF
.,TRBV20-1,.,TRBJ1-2,TGCAGTGCTCCCAGGATGACAGCCAACACCTTC,CSAPRMTANTF
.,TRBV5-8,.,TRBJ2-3,TGTGCCAGCAGCTACGCTACCCTGACTGGAGGTTCGAGCACAGATACGCAGTATTTT,CASSYATLTGGSSTDTQYF
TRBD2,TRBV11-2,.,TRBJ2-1,TGTGCCAGCAGCTTCAGTTTAGCGGGCGGTGAGCAGTTCTTC,CASSFSLAGGEQFF
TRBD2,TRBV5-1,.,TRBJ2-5,TGCGCCAGCAGCTTCTTAGCGGGGGGGCAAGAGACCCAGTACTTC,CASSFLAGGQETQYF
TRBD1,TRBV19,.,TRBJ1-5,TGTGCCAGTAGCCGGACAGGGGGATACCAGCCCCAGCATTTT,CASSRTGGYQPQHF
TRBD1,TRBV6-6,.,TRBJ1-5,TGTGCCAGCAGTCCGGGACAGGGTCAGCCCCAGCATTTT,CASSPGQGQPQHF
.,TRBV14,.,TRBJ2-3,TGTGCCAGCAGCCGCGGACTAACGACTAGCACAGATACGCAGTATTTT,CASSRGLTTSTDTQYF
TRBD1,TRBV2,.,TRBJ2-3,TGTGCCAGCAGTGGGGGACAGAGAAACACAGATACGCAGTATTTT,CASSGGQRNTDTQYF
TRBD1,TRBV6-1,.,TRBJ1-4,TGTGCCAGCAGTTTTCGGACAGGGTATGAAAAACTGTTTTTT,CASSFRTGYEKLFF
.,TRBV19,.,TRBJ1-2,TGTGCCAGTAGTATGGGGCAGCCTGGCTACACCTTC,CASSMGQPGYTF
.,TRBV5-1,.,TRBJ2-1,TGCGCCAGCAGCCCCACGTCGGGAGACAATGAGCAGTTCTTC,CASSPTSGDNEQFF
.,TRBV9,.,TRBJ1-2,TGTGCCAGCAGCGCCACTCCTAGGACAGACCTCGTCTACACCTTC,CASSATPRTDLVYTF
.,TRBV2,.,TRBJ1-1,TGTGCCAGCACGGAGTACACTGAAGCTTTCTTT,CASTEYTEAFF
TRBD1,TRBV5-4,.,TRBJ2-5,TGTGCCAGCACACTGGCCCGCGGCGGCAGGGGGCTGGGAGAGACCCAGTACTTC,CASTLARGGRGLGETQYF
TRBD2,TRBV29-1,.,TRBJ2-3,TGCAGCGTTGAAGGGCCCCAGCGGGGGGGGCCAGATACGCAGTATTTT,CSVEGPQRGGPDTQYF
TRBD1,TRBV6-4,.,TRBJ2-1,TGTGCCAGCAGTGTAACTTCGGGACAGAAGACCAATGAGCAGTTCTTC,CASSVTSGQKTNEQFF
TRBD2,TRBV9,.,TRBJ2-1,TGTGCCAGCAGCGAGGTTGGGACTAGCGGGGCCCGCGGGCAGTTCTTC,CASSEVGTSGARGQFF
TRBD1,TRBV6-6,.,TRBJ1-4,TGTGCCAGCAATAGGGACAGTCCCGGGGAAAAACTGTTTTTT,CASNRDSPGEKLFF
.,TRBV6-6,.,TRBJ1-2,TGTGCCAGCAGCCCAGGACAGAACTATGGCTACACCTTC,CASSPGQNYGYTF
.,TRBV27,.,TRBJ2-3,TGTGCCAGCAGAACCAGGGGCAGAAGCACAGATACGCAGTATTTT,CASRTRGRSTDTQYF